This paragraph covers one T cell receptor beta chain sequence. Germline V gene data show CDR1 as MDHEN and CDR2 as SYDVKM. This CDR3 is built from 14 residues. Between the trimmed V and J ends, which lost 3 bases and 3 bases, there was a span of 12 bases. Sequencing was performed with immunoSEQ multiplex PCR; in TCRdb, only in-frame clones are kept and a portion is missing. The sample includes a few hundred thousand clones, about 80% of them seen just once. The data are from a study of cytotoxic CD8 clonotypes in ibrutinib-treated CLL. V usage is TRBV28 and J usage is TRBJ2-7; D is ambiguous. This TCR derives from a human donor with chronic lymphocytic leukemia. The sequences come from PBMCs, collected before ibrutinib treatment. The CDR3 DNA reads TGTGCCAGCAGTTTTGGGCTAAGGCTCTACGAGCAGTACTTC. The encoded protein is CASSFGLRLYEQYF.